This TCR beta chain is drawn from a study of regulatory T cells in long-lasting Graves disease (dated by TCRdb to the early 2020s). In terms of the full investigation: Antithyroid drugs had been taken for less than 3 months by newly diagnosed Graves' disease patients. A total of about 33 samples underwent TCR sequencing: around 13 from persistent and about 20 from newly diagnosed Graves' disease patients. This study used TCR sequencing and RNA sequencing of peripheral blood to compare persistent Graves' disease patients against newly diagnosed Graves' disease patients. The study took place in China and was registered as a clinical trial.

Its CDR3 holds 16 amino acids, cysteine through phenylalanine. Only the CDR3 region is kept as DNA, spanning 48 bases read in frame from base 1. Trimming at the junction amounts to 0 bases on V and 5 bases on J, and the germline ends lie 13 bases apart. Looking up the germline V gene (reference sequence) yields CDR1 LNHDA and CDR2 SQIVND. A remark on this clonotype: Its antigen is still unknown. The input lacks base qualities; no much larger clone sits a single base away.

The sample's time point label, decoded: newly diagnosed GD, antithyroid drugs for less than 3 months. For both TCR sequencing and RNA sequencing, RNA was extracted from PBMCs using TRIzol. The diagnosis of Graves' disease followed American Thyroid Association guidelines. The patients came from an endocrinology department in Xi'an, China. Each patient gave roughly 10 milliliters of peripheral blood, collected in an EDTA anticoagulant tube. Ficoll Paque Plus density gradient separation was used to isolate PBMCs, and no additional T cell sorting was done. An Agilent 2100 Bioanalyzer and agarose gel were used to check RNA quality, and a NanoDrop 2000 was used to measure RNA concentration. Results and caveats for the whole study, not just this receptor: TRBV28, TRBJ1-2 and TRBJ2-5 were preferentially used in persistent disease, while TRBV20-1 and TRBJ2-1 were favored in newly diagnosed disease. Sequencing and analysis were restricted to the TCR beta chain. As a limitation, the authors acknowledged that the small sample size may reduce accuracy. A larger number of public clonotypes was shared among persistent patients (around 2,700) than among newly diagnosed patients (roughly 980). Compared with newly diagnosed patients, patients with persistent Graves' disease had lower TCR Shannon entropy and fewer highly expanded clones, which suggests clonal expansion. Only peripheral blood was studied, because thyroid tissue, the primary lesion, was inaccessible.

Library preparation employed multiplex PCR. For sequencing, an Illumina HiSeq 4000 was employed. To build TCR beta libraries, CDR3 regions were amplified by Arm-PCR using iRepertoire HTBI primers. Before sequencing, the PCR products underwent gel purification. As for the authors' bioinformatics: Gene usage analysis of CDR3 amino acid clonotypes used the 62 TRBV and around 14 TRBJ segments found across samples. COPE and FqMerger were used to merge filtered high-quality paired reads into contigs. BLAST was used to align contigs to the IMGT TRBV, TRBD and TRBJ reference genes, and CDR3 was defined following IMGT. Any clonotype with a frequency above 0.1% was counted as a highly expanded clone. Repertoire diversity was measured by Shannon entropy, and V-J evenness by the Gini coefficient. Clonotypes shared by more than one individual were considered public. TCRdb trimmed the raw reads at Q25, called clones with MiXCR and kept productive beta chains. Under each unique CDR3 protein, matching rows form one entry showing the most common genes and DNA. The V and J calls come from TCRdb's annotation, not from the publication. The sample table records about 560,000 distinct CDR3 sequences; roughly a sixth of these occur just once. The ten largest account for about 12% of the sample.

These data also formed part of another study, on T cells in Graves' hyperthyroidism and ophthalmopathy. The other study reports the following: Stable Graves' hyperthyroidism was defined as the absence of progression to ophthalmopathy over 18 months of follow-up. Hyperthyroidism patients were newly diagnosed, with disease duration under 2 months, and aged 18 to 65 years. The study excluded patients with uncontrolled infections, other autoimmune diseases, pregnancy or lactation. Diagnoses were based on clinical symptoms, serum thyroxine and TRAb, thyroid ultrasound and orbital computed tomography. For the first round of RT-PCR on the TCR CDR3, the HTBI primer set was used together with the Qiagen OneStep RT-PCR kit. Most expanded thyroid clonotypes (frequency above 0.001) were also detected in blood, suggesting blood repertoires may reflect thyroid immune responses. Ophthalmopathy was separated from stable hyperthyroidism by a 13 V-J signature model, with approximately 85% sensitivity and about 84% specificity obtained in cross-validation and 80%/75% obtained in testing. In validation, the model predicted progression to ophthalmopathy a median of around six months before onset, with roughly 68% sensitivity and roughly 77% specificity. To identify TCR V-J signatures that set the groups apart, the researchers used a discovery cohort of 95 to 100 patients, made up of under 45 with Graves' ophthalmopathy and around 58 with stable Graves' hyperthyroidism. Prospective prediction of ophthalmopathy was tested in an independent validation cohort of 18 to 20 hyperthyroidism patients and some 17 patients who later progressed to ophthalmopathy. The roughly 90 discovery patients were divided at random into training and test sets in a 7:3 ratio. In over five Graves' hyperthyroidism patients, the study also compared T-cell repertoires from thyroid tissue with T-cell repertoires from blood. After blood sampling, hyperthyroidism patients were treated with methimazole at a starting dose of 30 mg daily, and ophthalmopathy patients were treated with high-dose intravenous methylprednisolone. The libraries were constructed in a second round of multiplex PCR and then size-selected and purified. Sequencing of the libraries was done on an Illumina HiSeq2000 using paired-end 100 bp reads. SOAPnuke was used to process the raw data, throwing out any read that contained adapters or uncalled bases, had a mean Phred below 15, or lacked an exact constant-primer or identifier match. COPE v1.2.5 was used to merge the high-quality paired reads, and each unique nucleotide sequence was defined as a clonotype. MiTCR v1.1 was used to align clonotypes to the IMGT TRBV, TRBD and TRBJ reference segments. The analysis was restricted to V-J combinations with a frequency above 0.0001, which together covered about 99% of the repertoires. The TCS score was defined as F50 (clonal expansion) divided by E x V (chaos), with BLOSUM62-based TCRdist calculated between CDR3 peptides within each V-J. Welch's t-statistics and random forest reduced 500 to 550 V-J features to under 15, which were used in a naive Bayes classifier (R e1071). Sample size was not statistically predetermined, and investigators were not blinded to group allocation. TCR Vbeta CDR3 sequencing of approximately 140 peripheral blood samples (under 45 ophthalmopathy, roughly 74 hyperthyroidism and about 17 progressor patients) is reported in the paper.

This specimen was peripheral blood mononuclear cells (PBMCs), taken at new diagnosis, from a patient treated with antithyroid drugs. The sequence derives from a man aged 18 to 30 with Graves disease. Donor details come from another sample of the same person, matched by shared clones. This receptor chain uses TRBV19 and TRBJ2-2; TRBD1 is possibly the D segment (5 matching bases). The CDR3 region has the sequence CASSIDVREWTGELFF. DNA sequence: TGTGCCAGTAGTATAGATGTCAGGGAATGGACCGGGGAGCTGTTTTTT.